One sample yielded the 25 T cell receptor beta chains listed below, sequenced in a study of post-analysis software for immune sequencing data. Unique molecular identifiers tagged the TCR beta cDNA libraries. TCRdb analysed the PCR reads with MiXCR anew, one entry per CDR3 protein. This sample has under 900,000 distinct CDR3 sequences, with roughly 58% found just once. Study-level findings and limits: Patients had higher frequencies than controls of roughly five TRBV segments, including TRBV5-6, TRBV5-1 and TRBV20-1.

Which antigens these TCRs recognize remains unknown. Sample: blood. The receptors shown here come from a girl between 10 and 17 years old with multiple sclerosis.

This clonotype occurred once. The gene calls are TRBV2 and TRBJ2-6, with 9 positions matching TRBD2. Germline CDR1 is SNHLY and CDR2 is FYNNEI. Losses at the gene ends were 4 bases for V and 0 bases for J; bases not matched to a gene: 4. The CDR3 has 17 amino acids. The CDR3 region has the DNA TGTGCCAGCAGTGCTCCAGCGGGGGGCTCTGGGGCCAACGTCCTGACTTTC. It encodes CASSAPAGGSGANVLTF.

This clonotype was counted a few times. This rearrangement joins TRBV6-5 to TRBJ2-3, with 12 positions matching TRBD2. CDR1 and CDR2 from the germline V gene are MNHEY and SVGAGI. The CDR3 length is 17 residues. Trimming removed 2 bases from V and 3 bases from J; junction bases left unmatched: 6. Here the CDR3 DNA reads TGTGCCAGCAGTTACGCAGCTAGCGGGAGGGGGACAGATACGCAGTATTTT. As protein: CASSYAASGRGTDTQYF.

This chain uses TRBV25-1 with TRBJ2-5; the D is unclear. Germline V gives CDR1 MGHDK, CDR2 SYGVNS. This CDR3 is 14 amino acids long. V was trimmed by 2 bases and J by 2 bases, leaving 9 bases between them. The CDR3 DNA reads TGTGCCAGCAGTGAAAGACGGTCACAAGAGACCCAGTACTTC. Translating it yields CASSERRSQETQYF.

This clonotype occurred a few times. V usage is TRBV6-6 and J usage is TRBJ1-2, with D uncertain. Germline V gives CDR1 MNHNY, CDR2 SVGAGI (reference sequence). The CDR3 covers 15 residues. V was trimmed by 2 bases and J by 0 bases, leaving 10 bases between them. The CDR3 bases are TGTGCCAGCAGTTACGGACGGCTGACTAACTATGGCTACACCTTC. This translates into CASSYGRLTNYGYTF.

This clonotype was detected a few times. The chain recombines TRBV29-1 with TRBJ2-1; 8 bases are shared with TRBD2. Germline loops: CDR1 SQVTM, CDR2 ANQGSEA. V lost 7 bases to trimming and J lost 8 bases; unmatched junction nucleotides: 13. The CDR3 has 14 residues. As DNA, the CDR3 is TGCAGCGCGGTAACGGGGGGGCCTTATTATGAGCAGTTCTTC. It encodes CSAVTGGPYYEQFF.

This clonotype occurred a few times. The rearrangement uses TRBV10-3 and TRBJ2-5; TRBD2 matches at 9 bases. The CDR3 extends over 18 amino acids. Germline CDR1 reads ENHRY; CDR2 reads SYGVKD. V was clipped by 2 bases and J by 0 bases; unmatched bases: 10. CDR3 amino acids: CAISERGGVAGYQETQYF. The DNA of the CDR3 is TGTGCCATCAGTGAGCGCGGGGGGGTAGCAGGATACCAAGAGACCCAGTACTTC.

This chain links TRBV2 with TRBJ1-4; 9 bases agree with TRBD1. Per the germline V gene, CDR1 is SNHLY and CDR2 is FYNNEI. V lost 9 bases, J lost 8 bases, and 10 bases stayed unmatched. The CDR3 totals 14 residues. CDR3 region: CASNSGTGREKLFF. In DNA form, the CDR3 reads TGTGCCAGTAATTCCGGGACAGGGCGGGAAAAACTGTTTTTT.

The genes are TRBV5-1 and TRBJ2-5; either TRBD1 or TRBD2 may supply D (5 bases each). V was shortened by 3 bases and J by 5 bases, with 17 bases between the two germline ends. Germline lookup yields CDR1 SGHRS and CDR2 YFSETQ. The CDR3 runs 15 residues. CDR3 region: CASSSPLEGLETQYF. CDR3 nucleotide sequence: TGCGCCAGCAGCTCCCCACTTGAGGGGTTGGAGACCCAGTACTTC.

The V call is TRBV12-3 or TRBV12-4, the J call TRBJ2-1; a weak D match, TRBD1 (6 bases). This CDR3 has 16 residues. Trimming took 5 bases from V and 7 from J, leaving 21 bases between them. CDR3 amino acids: CASSPPRGANSNEQFF. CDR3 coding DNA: TGTGCCAGCAGTCCACCCAGGGGCGCGAATTCTAATGAGCAGTTCTTC.

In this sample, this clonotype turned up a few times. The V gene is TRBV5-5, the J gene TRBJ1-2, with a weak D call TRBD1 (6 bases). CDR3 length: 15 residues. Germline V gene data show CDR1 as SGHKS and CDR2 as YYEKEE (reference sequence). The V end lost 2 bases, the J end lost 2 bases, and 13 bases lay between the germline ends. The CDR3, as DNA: TGTGCCAGCAGCTTTCTCCAGGGGCCAAACTATGGCTACACCTTC. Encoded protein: CASSFLQGPNYGYTF. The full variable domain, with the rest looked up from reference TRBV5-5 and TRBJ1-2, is DAGVTQSPTHLIKTRGQQVTLRCSPISGHKSVSWYQQVLGQGPQFIFQYYEKEERGRGNFPDRFSARQFPNYSSELNVNALLLGDSALYLCASSFLQGPNYGYTFGSGTRLTVV.

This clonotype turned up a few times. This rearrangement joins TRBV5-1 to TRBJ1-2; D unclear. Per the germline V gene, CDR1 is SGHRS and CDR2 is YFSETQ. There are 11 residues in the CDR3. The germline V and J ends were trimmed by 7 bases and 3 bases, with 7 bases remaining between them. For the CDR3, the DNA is TGCGCCAGCGGTCTTGACTATGGCTACACCTTC. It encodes CASGLDYGYTF.

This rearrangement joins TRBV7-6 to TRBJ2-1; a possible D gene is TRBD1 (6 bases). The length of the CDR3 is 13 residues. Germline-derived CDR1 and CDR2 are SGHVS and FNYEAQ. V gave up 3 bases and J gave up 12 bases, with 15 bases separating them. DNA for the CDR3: TGTGCCAGCAGCTTGGGGGAATCACAGGGGCAGTTCTTC. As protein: CASSLGESQGQFF.

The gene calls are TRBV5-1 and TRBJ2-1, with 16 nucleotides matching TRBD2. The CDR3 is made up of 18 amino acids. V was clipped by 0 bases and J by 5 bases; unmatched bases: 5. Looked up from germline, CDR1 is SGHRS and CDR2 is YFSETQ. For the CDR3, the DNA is TGCGCCAGCAGCTTGGGGGGACTAGCGGGAGGGCCCCACAATGAGCAGTTCTTC. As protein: CASSLGGLAGGPHNEQFF.

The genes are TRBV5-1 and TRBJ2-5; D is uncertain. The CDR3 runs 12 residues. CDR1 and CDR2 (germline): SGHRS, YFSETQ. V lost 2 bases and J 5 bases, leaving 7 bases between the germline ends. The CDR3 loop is CASSLFPETQYF. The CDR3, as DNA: TGCGCCAGCAGCTTATTTCCTGAGACCCAGTACTTC.

The CDR3 bases are TGCAGCGTACGGACCTACCTCGCAGATACGCAGTATTTT. The encoded protein is CSVRTYLADTQYF. The chain uses TRBV29-1 and TRBJ2-3; the D is unclear. This CDR3 region has 13 residues. Per the germline V gene, CDR1 is SQVTM and CDR2 is ANQGSEA. The V gene lost 6 bases and the J gene lost 4 bases, with 14 bases spanning the gap.

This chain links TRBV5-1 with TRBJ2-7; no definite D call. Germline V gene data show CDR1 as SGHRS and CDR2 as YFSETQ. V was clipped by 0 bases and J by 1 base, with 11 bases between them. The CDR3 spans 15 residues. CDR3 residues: CASSLAVSFSYEQYF. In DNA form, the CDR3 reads TGCGCCAGCAGCTTGGCCGTCAGTTTTTCCTACGAGCAGTACTTC.

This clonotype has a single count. CDR3 in DNA: TGCAGTGCTCCCACAGGGGGTCACTATGGCTACACCTTC. This gives the protein CSAPTGGHYGYTF. This rearrangement joins TRBV20-1 to TRBJ1-2; 8 nucleotides line up with TRBD1. With 5 bases clipped from V and 3 bases from J, the junction kept 5 bases outside the gene matches. Germline loops: CDR1 DFQATT, CDR2 SNEGSKA (reference sequence). The length of the CDR3 is 13 residues.

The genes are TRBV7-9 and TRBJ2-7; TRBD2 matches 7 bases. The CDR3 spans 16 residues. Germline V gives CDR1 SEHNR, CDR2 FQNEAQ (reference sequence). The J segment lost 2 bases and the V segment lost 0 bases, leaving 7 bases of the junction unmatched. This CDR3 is CASSLAGDYLTYEQYF. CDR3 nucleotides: TGTGCCAGCAGCTTAGCCGGGGACTACCTCACCTACGAGCAGTACTTC.

The CDR3 DNA is TGTGCCAGCAGGGGGATTGAGCACGAGCAGTACTTC. It translates to CASRGIEHEQYF. The rearrangement joins TRBV3-1 to TRBJ2-7; D ambiguous. V was shortened by 6 bases and J by 5 bases, with 11 bases between the two germline ends. Germline assignment: CDR1 LGHDT and CDR2 YNNKEL (reference sequence). The CDR3 spans 12 residues.

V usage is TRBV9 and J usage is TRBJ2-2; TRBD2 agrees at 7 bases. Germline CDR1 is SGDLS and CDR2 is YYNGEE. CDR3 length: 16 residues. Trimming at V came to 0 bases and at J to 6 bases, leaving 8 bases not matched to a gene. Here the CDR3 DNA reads TGTGCCAGCAGCGTAGCTGGGGCAGGGAGGGCCGGGGAGCTGTTTTTT. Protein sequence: CASSVAGAGRAGELFF.

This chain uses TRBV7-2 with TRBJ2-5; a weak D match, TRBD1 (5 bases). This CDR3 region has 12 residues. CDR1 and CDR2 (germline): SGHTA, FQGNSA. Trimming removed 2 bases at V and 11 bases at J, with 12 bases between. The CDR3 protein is CASSLFSTAQYF. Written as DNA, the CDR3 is TGTGCCAGCAGCTTATTTTCGACAGCACAGTACTTC.

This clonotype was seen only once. The CDR3, as DNA: TGTGCCAGGCGTCTTAAAGAGACCTCTGGGGCCAACGTCCTGACTTTC. Protein sequence: CARRLKETSGANVLTF. The rearrangement uses TRBV2 and TRBJ2-6; unclear D gene. The CDR3 totals 16 residues. The V and J ends lost 9 bases and 0 bases respectively, with 15 bases between them. The germline V gene has CDR1 SNHLY and CDR2 FYNNEI.

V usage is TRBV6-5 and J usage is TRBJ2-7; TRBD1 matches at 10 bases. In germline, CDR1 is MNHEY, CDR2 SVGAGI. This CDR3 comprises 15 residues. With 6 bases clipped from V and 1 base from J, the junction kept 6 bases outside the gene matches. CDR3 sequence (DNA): TGTGCCAGCAGGCCTGGACAGGGGGGGTCCTACGAGCAGTACTTC. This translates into CASRPGQGGSYEQYF.

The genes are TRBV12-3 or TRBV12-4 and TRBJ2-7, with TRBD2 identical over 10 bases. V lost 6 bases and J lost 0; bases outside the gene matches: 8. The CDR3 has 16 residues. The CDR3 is CASRSSGGPSSYEQYF. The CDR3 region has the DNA TGTGCCAGCAGGTCTAGCGGGGGCCCTAGCTCCTACGAGCAGTACTTC.

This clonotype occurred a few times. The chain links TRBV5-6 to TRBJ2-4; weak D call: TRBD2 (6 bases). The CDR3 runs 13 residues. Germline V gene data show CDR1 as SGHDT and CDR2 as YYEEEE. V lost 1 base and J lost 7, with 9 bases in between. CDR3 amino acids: CASSLPAGNIQYF. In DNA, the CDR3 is TGTGCCAGCAGCTTGCCCGCGGGGAACATTCAGTACTTC.